One and the same sample provided the 23 T cell receptor beta chains below, sequenced in a study of blood T cell repertoires in COVID-19. The method was immunoSEQ multiplex PCR; TCRdb's version includes in-frame clones alone and lacks a portion of them. Of fewer than 600,000 clones listed, roughly 89% are singletons. The specimen was peripheral blood. The receptors come from a man between 18 and 29 years old with COVID-19, enrolled during active disease.

This chain connects TRBV2 to TRBJ2-2; unclear D gene. The CDR3 is 12 amino acids. Trimming shortened V by 7 bases and J by 6 bases, and 9 bases separated the two germline ends. Per the germline V gene, CDR1 is SNHLY and CDR2 is FYNNEI. Here the CDR3 reads CASMTGSGELFF. The DNA of the CDR3 is TGTGCCAGCATGACCGGGTCCGGGGAGCTGTTTTTT.

This clone was counted a single time. The V call is TRBV3-1 (or the pseudogene TRBV3-2), the J call TRBJ2-3, with 8 bases that match TRBD2. This CDR3 is built from 16 residues. CDR1 and CDR2 (germline): LGHDT, YNNKEL (reference sequence). Unmatched junction bases numbered 7, after V lost 3 bases and J lost 2 bases. CDR3 protein: CASSHGLASYTDTQYF. The CDR3 DNA follows: TGTGCCAGCAGCCATGGACTAGCATCGTACACAGATACGCAGTATTTT.

V is TRBV5-5 and J is TRBJ2-2, with 11 bases that match TRBD2. The germline V gene has CDR1 SGHKS and CDR2 YYEKEE (reference sequence). With 4 bases clipped from V and 2 bases from J, the junction kept 4 bases outside the gene matches. CDR3 length: 16 amino acids. Here the CDR3 reads CASSPGLAVNTGELFF. The CDR3 nucleotides read TGTGCCAGCAGCCCGGGACTAGCGGTTAACACCGGGGAGCTGTTTTTT.

This chain joins TRBV4-2 and TRBJ2-3; 11 positions match TRBD1. The V segment lost 4 bases and the J segment 0 bases; nucleotides outside the gene matches: 9. CDR1 and CDR2 from the germline V gene are LGHNA and YNFKEQ. This CDR3 has 18 amino acids. The CDR3 sequence is CASSLAGTGGASTDTQYF. CDR3 bases: TGTGCCAGCAGCCTAGCTGGGACAGGGGGTGCTAGCACAGATACGCAGTATTTT.

This sequence joins TRBV5-4 and TRBJ1-3; tentatively, D is TRBD1 (6 bases). Germline V gene data show CDR1 as SGHNT and CDR2 as YYREEE (reference sequence). Trimming took off 4 bases at V and 0 bases at J, with 17 bases between the two ends. The CDR3 is 17 amino acids. This chain's CDR3 is CASSLKGGGYSGNTIYF. CDR3 coding DNA: TGTGCCAGCAGCCTGAAAGGGGGGGGCTACTCTGGAAACACCATATATTTT.

This chain links TRBV30 with TRBJ1-5; 8 bases agree with TRBD1. CDR3 length equals 14 residues. V shed 1 base, J shed 5 bases, and the junction held 4 bases outside the gene matches. Looked up from germline, CDR1 is GTSNPN and CDR2 is SVGIG (reference sequence). DNA of the CDR3: TGTGCCTGGAGTGAGACAGGGGATGATCAGCCCCAGCATTTT. Its translation is CAWSETGDDQPQHF.

V is TRBV29-1 and J is TRBJ2-7; TRBD2 matches at 8 bases. This CDR3 contains 13 residues. Germline CDR1 and CDR2: SQVTM and ANQGSEA. V was pared by 5 bases and J by 2 bases, with 5 bases of the junction left unmatched. The CDR3 loop is CSVSAGETYEQYF. CDR3 sequence (DNA): TGCAGCGTTTCAGCGGGGGAGACCTACGAGCAGTACTTC.

This chain uses TRBV6-5 with TRBJ1-1; TRBD1 agrees at 8 bases. Trimming took 4 bases from V and 4 from J; bases not matched to a gene: 5. Germline V gives CDR1 MNHEY, CDR2 SVGAGI. This CDR3 comprises 14 residues. The CDR3: CASSSTGVGTEAFF. The DNA for the CDR3 is TGTGCCAGCAGTTCGACAGGGGTTGGCACTGAAGCTTTCTTT.

The chain uses TRBV12-3 or TRBV12-4 and TRBJ2-3; perhaps TRBD2 as D (6 bases). The CDR3 sequence is 13 residues long. V lost 5 bases, J lost 1 base, and 7 bases lay in between. The CDR3 nucleotides are TGTGCCAGCAGTGCTAGCGGCACAGATACGCAGTATTTT. Translation: CASSASGTDTQYF.

The chain is built from TRBV2 and TRBJ2-7; D may be TRBD1 (6 bases). Germline CDR1 reads SNHLY; CDR2 reads FYNNEI. The CDR3 runs to 15 residues. V was shortened by 7 bases and J by 3 bases, with 19 bases between the two germline ends. The CDR3 DNA follows: TGTGCCAGCAAACGAGGGACAACCTCAATCTACGAGCAGTACTTC. Residues: CASKRGTTSIYEQYF.

The chain combines TRBV27 with TRBJ1-1; D is ambiguous. The CDR3 has 14 amino acids. From germline, CDR1 is MNHEY and CDR2 SMNVEV (reference sequence). Trimming took 6 bases from V and 3 from J, leaving 14 bases between them. CDR3 residues: CASRRISRDTEAFF. The CDR3 region has the DNA TGTGCCAGCAGAAGGATCTCGAGGGACACTGAAGCTTTCTTT.

This chain uses TRBV2 with TRBJ1-1; 7 bases map to TRBD1. The V segment lost 6 bases and the J segment 11 bases; nucleotides outside the gene matches: 6. The CDR3 contains 11 residues. The germline V gene encodes CDR1 SNHLY and CDR2 FYNNEI. CDR3 in DNA: TGTGCCAGCAGCGTGGGACAGATGGCTTTCTTT. Encoded protein: CASSVGQMAFF.

The J gene is TRBJ1-4, the V gene TRBV3-1 (or the pseudogene TRBV3-2), with D possibly being TRBD1 (5 bases). V was pared by 1 base and J by 3 bases, with 9 bases between. The CDR3 runs to 15 residues. CDR1 is LGHDT and CDR2 is YNNKEL in the germline V gene (reference sequence). CDR3 DNA sequence: TGTGCCAGCAGCCAAGGGGGAGGGGCTAATGAAAAACTGTTTTTT. Protein: CASSQGGGANEKLFF.

The chain links TRBV12-3 or TRBV12-4 to TRBJ2-7; D unclear. The germline V and J ends were trimmed by 5 bases and 3 bases, with 8 bases remaining between them. CDR3 length: 12 residues. The CDR3 DNA sequence: TGTGCCAGCAGTCTACAGATCTACGAGCAGTACTTC. The encoded protein is CASSLQIYEQYF.

This chain uses TRBV20-1 with TRBJ2-4; 7 bases map to TRBD1. Trimming cost V 3 bases and J 8 bases; bases outside gene matches: 10. The CDR3 runs to 14 residues. CDR1 and CDR2 (germline): DFQATT, SNEGSKA (reference sequence). The CDR3 spells CSASTPDRADIQYF. The CDR3 DNA sequence: TGCAGTGCTAGTACTCCCGACAGGGCTGACATTCAGTACTTC.

This clone was counted once. This rearrangement joins TRBV15 to TRBJ2-2; 8 bases match TRBD2. V was pared by 1 base and J by 5 bases, with 6 bases of the junction left unmatched. This CDR3 spans 16 amino acids. Germline V gives CDR1 LNHNV, CDR2 YYDKDF (reference sequence). The chain's CDR3 is CATSRGDGGATGELFF. The CDR3 bases are TGTGCCACCAGCAGAGGGGACGGGGGGGCTACCGGGGAGCTGTTTTTT.

The V gene is TRBV11-3, the J gene TRBJ1-4, with D uncertain. The CDR3 is 14 residues long. From germline, CDR1 is SGHNT and CDR2 YENEEA. Between the trimmed V and J ends, which lost 5 bases and 0 bases, there was a span of 7 bases. The CDR3 region has the DNA TGTGCCAGCAGCCCTTCTCCAACTAATGAAAAACTGTTTTTT. Its translation is CASSPSPTNEKLFF.

The chain couples TRBV2 to TRBJ1-1; D is perhaps TRBD1 (5 bases). The V end was cut by 4 bases, the J end by 6 bases, with 18 bases between. This CDR3 spans 15 amino acids. CDR1 is SNHLY, CDR2 FYNNEI, per germline. CDR3 sequence (DNA): TGTGCCAGCAGTGCCTTCTTGACAGCCACACCTGAAGCTTTCTTT. This codes for CASSAFLTATPEAFF.

The genes are TRBV7-8 and TRBJ2-1; D is perhaps TRBD2 (7 bases). This CDR3 region has 17 residues. The V end was cut by 2 bases, the J end by 2 bases, with 16 bases between. Germline CDR1 reads SGHVS; CDR2 reads FQNEAQ. The CDR3 DNA sequence: TGTGCCAGCAGCTTATATTTTAGGGGGAGGGCCTACAATGAGCAGTTCTTC. It specifies CASSLYFRGRAYNEQFF.

The chain recombines TRBV6-5 with TRBJ2-2; D perhaps matches TRBD1 (5 bases). Trimming shortened V by 6 bases and J by 5 bases, and 10 bases separated the two germline ends. Germline V gives CDR1 MNHEY, CDR2 SVGAGI. The CDR3 totals 13 residues. The CDR3 loop is CASRDTRTGELFF. As DNA, the CDR3 is TGTGCCAGCAGGGACACGAGGACCGGGGAGCTGTTTTTT.

The V call is TRBV5-4, the J call TRBJ1-6; 8 bases are a match to TRBD1. Germline V lookup: CDR1 SGHNT, CDR2 YYREEE (reference sequence). The J segment lost 9 bases and the V segment lost 4 bases, leaving 9 bases of the junction unmatched. This CDR3 is built from 15 residues. The CDR3 DNA reads TGTGCCAGCAGCGGACCGGGACAGGAGGGTTCACCCCTCCACTTT. This sequence encodes CASSGPGQEGSPLHF.

The chain employs TRBV28 and TRBJ1-5, with TRBD1 matching over 11 bases. V lost 2 bases and J lost 6; bases outside the gene matches: 3. Germline V gives CDR1 MDHEN, CDR2 SYDVKM. The CDR3 is 15 amino acids. This CDR3 is CASSLGQGAVQPQHF. The CDR3 nucleotides are TGTGCCAGCAGTTTAGGACAGGGGGCTGTTCAGCCCCAGCATTTT.

The chain combines TRBV19 with TRBJ2-7, with TRBD1 matching over 9 bases. The CDR3 length is 14 residues. V dropped 3 bases and J dropped 5; count of bases not matched to a gene: 5. The germline CDR1 and CDR2 sequences are LNHDA and SQIVND (reference sequence). DNA for the CDR3: TGTGCCAGTAGTATGACTGGACAGGGGAACGAGCAGTACTTC. Translated, it gives CASSMTGQGNEQYF.